Following are 21 T cell receptor beta chains from one sample sequenced in a study of response to subunit inactivated influenza vaccine. Each CDR3 protein is one row after TCRdb ran MiXCR on the RT-PCR reads. The profile shows roughly 500,000 distinct CDR3 sequences, about 15% of them singletons. Sequenced here: CD4+ T cells sorted from PBMCs, sampled less than 30 months after vaccination. These receptors all stem from a man aged 45 to 75 who received an inactivated influenza vaccine.

V gene TRBV9 combines with J gene TRBJ2-3; TRBD1 or TRBD2 may be the D gene (5 bases each). The CDR3 length is 14 residues. V lost 1 base to trimming and J lost 5 bases, with 11 bases between them. Germline values: CDR1 SGDLS, CDR2 YYNGEE. The CDR3 spells CASSVSLGEDTQYF. The DNA of the CDR3 is TGTGCCAGCAGCGTATCTTTGGGGGAAGATACGCAGTATTTT.

This clonotype was seen at least ten times. The genes are TRBV5-1 and TRBJ2-5; TRBD1 matches 8 bases. Germline CDR1 is SGHRS and CDR2 is YFSETQ. This CDR3 has 15 residues. V dropped 4 bases and J dropped 5; count of bases not matched to a gene: 10. The CDR3 DNA reads TGCGCCAGCAGCAGAATGGGACAGGCGACGGAGACCCAGTACTTC. Amino acid sequence: CASSRMGQATETQYF. The full variable domain, completed using reference TRBV5-1 and TRBJ2-5, is KAGVTQTPRYLIKTRGQQVTLSCSPISGHRSVSWYQQTPGQGLQFLFEYFSETQRNKGNFPGRFSGRQFSNSRSEMNVSTLELGDSALYLCASSRMGQATETQYFGPGTRLLVL.

This clonotype was picked up a small number of times. The V and J genes are TRBV28 and TRBJ2-1; 9 bases line up with TRBD2. V lost 5 bases and J lost 6; bases outside the gene matches: 11. The germline gives CDR1 MDHEN, CDR2 SYDVKM. This CDR3 comprises 16 residues. CDR3 nucleotide sequence: TGTGCCAGCAGTGGGGGGTGGGGGACTAGCAGCAATGAGCAGTTCTTC. Protein: CASSGGWGTSSNEQFF.

This clonotype was seen a few times. This rearrangement joins TRBV20-1 to TRBJ2-3; 11 bases align to TRBD2. Unmatched junction bases numbered 8, after V lost 0 bases and J lost 3 bases. The V gene's germline CDR1 is DFQATT and CDR2 SNEGSKA (reference sequence). This CDR3 has 17 amino acids. CDR3 in amino acids: CSARDPLAGVGTDTQYF. The CDR3 DNA sequence: TGCAGTGCTAGAGACCCACTAGCGGGGGTAGGGACAGATACGCAGTATTTT.

There are many counts of this clonotype. The CDR3 here is CASSAQGSDNEQFF. CDR3 DNA: TGTGCCAGCAGTGCCCAAGGGTCGGACAATGAGCAGTTCTTC. The chain uses TRBV12-3 or TRBV12-4 and TRBJ2-1, with D uncertain. CDR3 size: 14 residues. Trimming left V 5 bases short and J 5 bases short, with 13 bases between.

The rearrangement links TRBV29-1 to TRBJ1-4; D may be TRBD1 (6 bases). The length of the CDR3 is 13 residues. CDR1 and CDR2 from the germline V gene are SQVTM and ANQGSEA. Trimming left V 7 bases short and J 5 bases short, with 14 bases between. CDR3 in amino acids: CSAQGHTNEKLFF. In DNA form, the CDR3 reads TGCAGCGCTCAGGGACATACAAATGAAAAACTGTTTTTT.

The table lists this clonotype with many counts. This rearrangement joins TRBV6-2 or TRBV6-3 to TRBJ2-7, with TRBD2 identical over 9 bases. The CDR3 is 14 amino acids. Trimming took 2 bases from V and 2 from J; bases not matched to a gene: 1. Germline loops: CDR1 MNHEY, CDR2 SVGEGT. CDR3 DNA sequence: TGTGCCAGCAGTTACAGACTAGCGGCCTACGAGCAGTACTTC. Residues: CASSYRLAAYEQYF.

This clonotype turned up a few times. The chain uses TRBV29-1 and TRBJ1-4, with a weak D call TRBD1 (5 bases). CDR3 length: 14 residues. V was pared by 4 bases and J by 8 bases, with 17 bases between. Germline V gene lookup returns CDR1 SQVTM and CDR2 ANQGSEA. The CDR3 sequence: CSVGWAAGTEKLFF. In DNA, the CDR3 is TGCAGCGTTGGATGGGCGGCAGGGACGGAAAAACTGTTTTTT.

This clonotype was seen more than once but under ten times. The V gene is TRBV20-1, the J gene TRBJ2-3, with a weak D call TRBD2 (6 bases). Trimming cost V 5 bases and J 1 base, with 10 bases left between them. CDR1 is DFQATT and CDR2 is SNEGSKA in the germline V gene (reference sequence). The CDR3 spans 13 residues. The CDR3 loop reads CSAAGPGTDTQYF. CDR3 DNA sequence: TGCAGTGCTGCGGGACCCGGCACAGATACGCAGTATTTT.

This chain links TRBV24-1 with TRBJ2-3, with no clear D. Trimming took off 11 bases at V and 3 bases at J, with 8 bases between the two ends. From germline, CDR1 is KGHDR and CDR2 SFDVKD. This CDR3 has 11 residues. CDR3 loop: CAISRTDTQYF. CDR3 bases: TGTGCCATCAGCAGGACAGATACGCAGTATTTT.

This clonotype was picked up many times. The V call is TRBV12-3 or TRBV12-4, the J call TRBJ1-5, with 9 bases aligning to TRBD1. With V trimmed by 5 bases and J by 6 bases, 8 bases remained unmatched. This CDR3 region has 15 residues. CDR3 loop: CASSTGQGRFQPQHF. The CDR3 bases are TGTGCCAGCAGTACCGGACAGGGGCGTTTTCAGCCCCAGCATTTT.

In its sample, this clonotype was seen a few times. The chain uses TRBV2 and TRBJ2-7; TRBD1 is a possible D gene (6 bases). The germline CDR1 and CDR2 sequences are SNHLY and FYNNEI. There are 14 residues in the CDR3. Trimming cost V 8 bases and J 4 bases, with 18 bases left between them. In DNA, the CDR3 is TGTGCCAGCCACAGGGCCACCTCGGGTTACGAGCAGTACTTC. Amino acids: CASHRATSGYEQYF.

In this sample, this clonotype turned up a few times. CDR3 amino acids: CASRGLAGVSGELFF. DNA of the CDR3: TGTGCCAGCAGGGGACTAGCGGGAGTATCCGGGGAGCTGTTTTTT. The J gene is TRBJ2-2, the V gene TRBV12-3 or TRBV12-4; 14 bases line up with TRBD2. The CDR3 consists of 15 residues. V lost 6 bases, J lost 6 bases, and 3 bases stayed unmatched.

This clonotype has more than one count but fewer than ten. The rearrangement links TRBV29-1 to TRBJ1-1; tentative D call: TRBD1 (5 bases). The CDR3 is made up of 12 amino acids. The germline gives CDR1 SQVTM, CDR2 ANQGSEA. The V end was cut by 7 bases, the J end by 3 bases, with 12 bases between. Here the CDR3 reads CSEWGPDTEAFF. The DNA for the CDR3 is TGCAGCGAATGGGGACCGGACACTGAAGCTTTCTTT.

This clonotype was found once. The rearrangement links TRBV2 to TRBJ2-7; maybe TRBD2 (5 bases). Trimming cost V 7 bases and J 5 bases, with 9 bases left between them. This CDR3 has 11 residues. Germline V gene lookup returns CDR1 SNHLY and CDR2 FYNNEI. The CDR3 coding sequence is TGTGCCAGCAACGGGGAAAACGAGCAGTACTTC. Translating gives CASNGENEQYF.

CDR3 nucleotide sequence: TGCAGTGTTTTGACGGGGCGGGGCACAGATACGCAGTATTTT. As protein: CSVLTGRGTDTQYF. The V gene is TRBV20-1, the J gene TRBJ2-3; either TRBD1 or TRBD2 may supply D (5 bases each). Trimming cost V 7 bases and J 1 base, with 15 bases left between them. Germline-derived CDR1 and CDR2 are DFQATT and SNEGSKA (reference sequence). The CDR3 has 14 amino acids.

In its sample, this clonotype was seen a few times. The rearrangement joins TRBV25-1 to TRBJ2-7, with unresolved D. Germline CDR1 and CDR2: MGHDK and SYGVNS. Trimming cost V 3 bases and J 2 bases, with 14 bases left between them. This CDR3 has 15 residues. The CDR3 nucleotides are TGTGCCAGCAGTGAGTCGGTCAGGCCCCCCTACGAGCAGTACTTC. Amino acid sequence: CASSESVRPPYEQYF.

The chain joins TRBV12-3 or TRBV12-4 to TRBJ1-1; D unresolved. V gave up 0 bases and J gave up 1 base, with 12 bases separating them. The CDR3 spans 16 residues. CDR3 DNA: TGTGCCAGCAGTTTAGCCTTCCGGGCCTCGAACACTGAAGCTTTCTTT. It translates to CASSLAFRASNTEAFF.

In its sample, this clonotype was seen a few times. This chain uses TRBV28 with TRBJ2-5; 8 positions match TRBD1. The CDR3 has 12 residues. Germline CDR1 is MDHEN and CDR2 is SYDVKM. Germline trimming cut 5 bases from V and 5 bases from J; bases unmatched to any gene: 1. This CDR3 reads CASSTGGETQYF. CDR3 sequence (DNA): TGTGCCAGCAGTACAGGGGGGGAGACCCAGTACTTC.

V and J are TRBV28 and TRBJ2-2; tentative D call: TRBD1 (6 bases). CDR3 length: 14 residues. V was trimmed by 2 bases and J by 7 bases, leaving 11 bases between them. The V gene's germline CDR1 is MDHEN and CDR2 SYDVKM. The CDR3 DNA sequence: TGTGCCAGCAGTTTAATGGGGGCCGGCGGGGAGCTGTTTTTT. It encodes CASSLMGAGGELFF. Combining the CDR3 with reference TRBV28 and TRBJ2-2 gives the whole variable domain DVKVTQSSRYLVKRTGEKVFLECVQDMDHENMFWYRQDPGLGLRLIYFSYDVKMKEKGDIPEGYSVSREKKERFSLILESASTNQTSMYLCASSLMGAGGELFFGEGSRLTVL.

The chain recombines TRBV20-1 with TRBJ2-7; D may correspond to TRBD1 or TRBD2 (5 bases each). This CDR3 has 14 residues. Trimming stripped 3 bases from V and 0 bases from J, with 12 bases between. CDR1 is DFQATT and CDR2 is SNEGSKA in the germline V gene (reference sequence). As DNA, the CDR3 is TGCAGTGCTAGGCCCGGGGCGTTCTCCTACGAGCAGTACTTC. It specifies CSARPGAFSYEQYF.